The clone carrying this T cell receptor beta chain appeared a few times. Its antigen is undetermined. This PCR relied on a set of 60 Vbeta primers and 13 Jbeta primers. TCRdb keeps only in-frame clones here, not all; method: immunoSEQ multiplex PCR. Seen here are 100,000 to 150,000 clones, around 80% observed once, and the top ten hold roughly 13%. The CDR3 extends over 15 amino acids. Germline loops: CDR1 SGHRS, CDR2 YFSETQ. Trimming shortened V by 0 bases and J by 1 base, and 9 bases separated the two germline ends. The data stem from a study of cytomegalovirus exposure and HLA in healthy donors. Overall study findings and caveats: In vitro checks showed that a few CMV-associated chains really do target CMV antigens. Reported findings show TCR beta sequences accurately forecast HLA-A and HLA-B alleles in most subjects.

This clonotype was sampled from a woman aged 55 to 70 in good health and CMV-seropositive. The sequenced material came from PBMCs. The chain links TRBV5-1 to TRBJ2-3, with D possibly matching TRBD1 (7 bases). CDR3: CASSLGGTGTDTQYF. CDR3 coding DNA: TGCGCCAGCAGCTTGGGCGGGACAGGCACAGATACGCAGTATTTT.